This entry is about one T cell receptor (beta chain). Antigen: not known. This sample stems from a study of OX40 agonist ivuxolimab in advanced cancers. Background on the study: The treatment was a fully human IgG2 OX40 agonist, ivuxolimab. Ivuxolimab was delivered to patients intravenously every 2 weeks at doses spanning 0.01 to 10 mg/kg. Mean age approximately 61 years, range roughly 20 to 85; 82.7% male.

Profiling relied on immunoSEQ multiplex PCR, and the TCRdb table lists in-frame clones only, not all of them. The sample includes over 80,000 clones, roughly four fifths of them seen just once. The CDR3 loop spans 16 amino acids. V gave up 0 bases and J gave up 1 base, with 12 bases separating them. The V gene's germline CDR1 is SGHDT and CDR2 YYEEEE. General study points: More expanded clones were seen, on average, in CD8+ T cells than in CD4+.

The TCR comes from an adult with an advanced solid tumor such as melanoma, head and neck, liver or kidney cancer. The sequenced sample was CD4+ or CD8+ T cells sorted from blood, obtained in a trial of the OX40 agonist ivuxolimab. The V and J genes are TRBV5-6 and TRBJ2-3; D is perhaps TRBD2 (6 bases). CDR3 sequence (DNA): TGTGCCAGCAGCTTGGGTCGCGGGGCCGGCACAGATACGCAGTATTTT. Protein sequence: CASSLGRGAGTDTQYF.